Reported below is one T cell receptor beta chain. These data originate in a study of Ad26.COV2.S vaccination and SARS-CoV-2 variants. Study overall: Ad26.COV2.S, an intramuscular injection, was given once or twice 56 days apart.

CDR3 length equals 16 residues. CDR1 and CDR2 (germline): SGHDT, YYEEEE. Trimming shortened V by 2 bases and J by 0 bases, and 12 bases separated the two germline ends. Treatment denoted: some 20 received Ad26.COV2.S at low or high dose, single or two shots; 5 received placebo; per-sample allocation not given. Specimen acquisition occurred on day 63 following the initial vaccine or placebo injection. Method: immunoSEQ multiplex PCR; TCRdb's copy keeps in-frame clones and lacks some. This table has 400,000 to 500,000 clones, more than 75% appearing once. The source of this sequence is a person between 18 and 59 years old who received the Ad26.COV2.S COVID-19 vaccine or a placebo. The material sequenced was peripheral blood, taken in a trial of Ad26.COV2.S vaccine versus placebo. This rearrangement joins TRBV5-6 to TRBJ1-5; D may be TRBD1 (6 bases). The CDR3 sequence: CASSLGQGHSNQPQHF. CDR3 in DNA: TGTGCCAGCAGCTTAGGGCAGGGGCATAGCAATCAGCCCCAGCATTTT.